The present TCR beta chain was sequenced within a study of beta chain features in type 1 diabetes. Overall study results and limits: When Type 1 diabetes patients were examined, their TCRB CDR3s proved moderately but significantly shorter in all four CD4+ subsets.

Points on this clone: What it binds is unknown.

Expressed TCRB transcripts were sequenced because the isolated RNA had all been reverse transcribed beforehand. Profiling relied on immunoSEQ multiplex PCR, and the TCRdb table lists in-frame clones only, not all of them. The table lists about 260,000 clones, around 25% of them singletons. The collection from each donor was one heparinised blood draw averaging about 110 mL. Sorted populations all had greater than 95% purity. The source of this sequence is a woman in her 30s with type 1 diabetes. Sequenced sample: naive CD4+ T cells from blood.

CDR3 in amino acids: CASSQELTSGGYEQYF. The CDR3 region has the DNA TGCGCCAGCAGCCAAGAATTGACTAGCGGGGGCTACGAGCAGTACTTC. The chain couples TRBV4-1 to TRBJ2-7; TRBD2 agrees at 12 bases. The germline gives CDR1 MGHRA, CDR2 YSYEKL. This CDR3 is built from 16 residues. V was clipped by 0 bases and J by 3 bases; unmatched bases: 3.